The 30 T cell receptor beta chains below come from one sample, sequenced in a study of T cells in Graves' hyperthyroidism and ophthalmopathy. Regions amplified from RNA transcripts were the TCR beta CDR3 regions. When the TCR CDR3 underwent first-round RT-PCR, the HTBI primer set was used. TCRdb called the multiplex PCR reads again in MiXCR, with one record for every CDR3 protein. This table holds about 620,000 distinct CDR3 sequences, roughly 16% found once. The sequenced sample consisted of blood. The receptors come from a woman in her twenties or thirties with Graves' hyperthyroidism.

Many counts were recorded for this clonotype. CDR3 bases: TGTGCCAGCAGTTTATCGTTTTGGGACAGTTACGAGCAGTACTTC. It specifies CASSLSFWDSYEQYF. This rearrangement joins TRBV27 to TRBJ2-7; 7 bases agree with TRBD1. The CDR3 has 15 residues. Germline V gene lookup returns CDR1 MNHEY and CDR2 SMNVEV (reference sequence). J gave up 4 bases and V 0 bases, and 6 bases lay outside the gene matches.

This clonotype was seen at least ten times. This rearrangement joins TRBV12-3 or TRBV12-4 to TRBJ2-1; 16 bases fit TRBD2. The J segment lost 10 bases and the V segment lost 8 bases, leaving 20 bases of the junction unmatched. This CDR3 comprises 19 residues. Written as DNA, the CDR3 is TGTGCCAGCTACCCAGGGGTGAGGGGACTAGCGGGAGGGAGACAGGAGCAGTTCTTC. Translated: CASYPGVRGLAGGRQEQFF.

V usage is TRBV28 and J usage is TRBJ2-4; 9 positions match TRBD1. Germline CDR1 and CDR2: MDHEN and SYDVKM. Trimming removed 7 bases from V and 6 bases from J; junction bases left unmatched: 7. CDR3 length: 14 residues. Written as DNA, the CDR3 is TGTGCCAGCATCCCTCCGGGACAGGGAAACATTCAGTACTTC. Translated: CASIPPGQGNIQYF.

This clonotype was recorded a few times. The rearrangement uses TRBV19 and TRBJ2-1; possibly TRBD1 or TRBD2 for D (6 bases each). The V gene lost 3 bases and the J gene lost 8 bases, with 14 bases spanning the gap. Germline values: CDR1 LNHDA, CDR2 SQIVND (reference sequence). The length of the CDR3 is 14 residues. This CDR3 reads CASSIGGQGDEQFF. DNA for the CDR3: TGTGCCAGTAGTATTGGGGGGCAGGGAGATGAGCAGTTCTTC.

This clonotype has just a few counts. As DNA, the CDR3 is TGTGCCAGCAGTTTGTCAGAGTCTGGAAACACCATATATTTT. It is translated as CASSLSESGNTIYF. This rearrangement joins TRBV12-3 or TRBV12-4 to TRBJ1-3, with no clear D. The CDR3 loop spans 14 amino acids. V lost 3 bases to trimming and J lost 1 base, with 7 bases between them.

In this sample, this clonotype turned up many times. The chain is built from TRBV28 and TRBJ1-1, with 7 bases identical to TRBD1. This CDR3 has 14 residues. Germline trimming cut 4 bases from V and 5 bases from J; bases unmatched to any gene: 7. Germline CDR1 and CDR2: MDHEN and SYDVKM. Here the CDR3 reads CASSSTGMSTEAFF. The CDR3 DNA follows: TGTGCCAGCAGTTCGACAGGGATGAGTACTGAAGCTTTCTTT.

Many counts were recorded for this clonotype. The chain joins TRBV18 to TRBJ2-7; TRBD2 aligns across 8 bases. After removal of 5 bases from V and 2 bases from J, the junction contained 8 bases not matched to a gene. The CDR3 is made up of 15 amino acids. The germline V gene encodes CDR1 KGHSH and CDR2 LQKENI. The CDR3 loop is CASSGTSGPAYEQYF. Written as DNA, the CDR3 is TGTGCCAGCTCAGGTACTAGCGGTCCTGCCTACGAGCAGTACTTC. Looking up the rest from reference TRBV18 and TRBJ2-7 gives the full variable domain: NAGVMQNPRHLVRRRGQEARLRCSPMKGHSHVYWYRQLPEEGLKFMVYLQKENIIDESGMPKERFSAEFPKEGPSILRIQQVVRGDSAAYFCASSGTSGPAYEQYFGPGTRLTVT.

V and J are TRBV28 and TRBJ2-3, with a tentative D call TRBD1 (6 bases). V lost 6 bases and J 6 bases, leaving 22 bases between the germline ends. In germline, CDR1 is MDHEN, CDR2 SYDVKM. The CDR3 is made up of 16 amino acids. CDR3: CASRLQGSTSQDTQYF. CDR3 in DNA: TGTGCCAGCAGGCTACAGGGATCCACATCACAGGATACGCAGTATTTT.

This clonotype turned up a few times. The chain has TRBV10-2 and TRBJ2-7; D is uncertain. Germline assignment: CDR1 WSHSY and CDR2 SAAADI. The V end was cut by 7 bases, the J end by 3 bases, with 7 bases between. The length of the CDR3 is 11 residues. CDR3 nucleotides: TGCGCCAGCAACGATAACTACGAGCAGTACTTC. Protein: CASNDNYEQYF.

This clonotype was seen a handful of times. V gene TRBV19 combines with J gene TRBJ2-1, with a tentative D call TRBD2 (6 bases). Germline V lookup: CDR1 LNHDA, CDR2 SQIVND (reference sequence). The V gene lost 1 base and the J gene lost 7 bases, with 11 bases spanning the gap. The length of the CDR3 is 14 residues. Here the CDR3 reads CASSIAGVWNEQFF. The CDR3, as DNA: TGTGCCAGTAGTATAGCGGGAGTTTGGAATGAGCAGTTCTTC.

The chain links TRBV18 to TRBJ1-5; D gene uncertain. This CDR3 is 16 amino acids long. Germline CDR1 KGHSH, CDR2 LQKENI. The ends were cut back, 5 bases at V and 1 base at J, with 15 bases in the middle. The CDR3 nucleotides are TGTGCCAGCTCAGCACTCGATTTCGGGAGCAATCAGCCCCAGCATTTT. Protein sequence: CASSALDFGSNQPQHF.

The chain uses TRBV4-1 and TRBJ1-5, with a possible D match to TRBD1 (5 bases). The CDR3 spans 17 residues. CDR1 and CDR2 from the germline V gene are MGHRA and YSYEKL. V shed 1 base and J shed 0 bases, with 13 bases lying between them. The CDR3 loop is CASSQGTPRGSNQPQHF. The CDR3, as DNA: TGCGCCAGCAGCCAAGGGACCCCAAGGGGTAGCAATCAGCCCCAGCATTTT.

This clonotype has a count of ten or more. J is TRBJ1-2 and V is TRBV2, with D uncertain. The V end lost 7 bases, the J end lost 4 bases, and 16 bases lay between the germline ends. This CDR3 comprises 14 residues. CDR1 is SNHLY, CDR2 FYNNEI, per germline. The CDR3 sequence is CASTGTRSLYGYTF. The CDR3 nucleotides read TGTGCCAGCACGGGTACTCGGAGTCTCTATGGCTACACCTTC.

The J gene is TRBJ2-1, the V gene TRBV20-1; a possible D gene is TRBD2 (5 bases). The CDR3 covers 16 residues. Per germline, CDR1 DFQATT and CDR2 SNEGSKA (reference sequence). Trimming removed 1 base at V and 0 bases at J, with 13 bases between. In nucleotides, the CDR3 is TGCAGTGCTAGAGGTGAAGCGGCCAGCTCCTACAATGAGCAGTTCTTC. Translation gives CSARGEAASSYNEQFF.

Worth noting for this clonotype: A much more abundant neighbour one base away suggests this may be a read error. This chain's CDR3 is CVSSRGTSGRAYEQYF. CDR3 in DNA: TGTGTCAGCAGCCGCGGGACTAGCGGGAGGGCCTACGAGCAGTACTTC. The chain has TRBV11-1 and TRBJ2-7, with TRBD2 matching over 16 bases. The CDR3 is 16 residues long. Germline assignment: CDR1 SGHAT and CDR2 FQDESV (reference sequence).

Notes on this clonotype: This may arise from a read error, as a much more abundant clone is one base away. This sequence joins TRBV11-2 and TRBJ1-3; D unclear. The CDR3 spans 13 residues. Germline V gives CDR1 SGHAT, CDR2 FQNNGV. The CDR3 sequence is CAGSTSLGNTIYF. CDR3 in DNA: TGTGCCGGCAGCACCAGTCTTGGAAACACCATATATTTT. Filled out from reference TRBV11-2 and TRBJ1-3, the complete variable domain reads EAGVAQSPRYKIIEKRQSVAFWCNPISGHATLYWYQQILGQGPKLLIQFQNNGVVDDSQLPKDRFSAERLKGVDSTLKIQPAKLEDSAVYLCAGSTSLGNTIYFGEGSWLTVV.

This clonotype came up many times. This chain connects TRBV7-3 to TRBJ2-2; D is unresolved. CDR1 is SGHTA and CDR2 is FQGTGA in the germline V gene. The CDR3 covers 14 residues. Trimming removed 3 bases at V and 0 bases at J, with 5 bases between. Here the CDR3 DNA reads TGTGCCAGCAGCTTCCAAGCGAACACCGGGGAGCTGTTTTTT. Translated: CASSFQANTGELFF. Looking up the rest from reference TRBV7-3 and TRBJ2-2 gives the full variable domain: GAGVSQTPSNKVTEKGKYVELRCDPISGHTALYWYRQSLGQGPEFLIYFQGTGAADDSGLPNDRFFAVRPEGSVSTLKIQRTERGDSAVYLCASSFQANTGELFFGEGSRLTVL.

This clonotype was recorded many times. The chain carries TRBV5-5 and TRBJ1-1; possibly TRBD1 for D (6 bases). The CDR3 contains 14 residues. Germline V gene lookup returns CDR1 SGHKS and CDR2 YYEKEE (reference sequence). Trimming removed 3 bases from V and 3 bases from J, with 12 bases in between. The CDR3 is CASSYLGGDTEAFF. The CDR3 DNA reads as TGTGCCAGCAGCTACTTAGGGGGAGACACTGAAGCTTTCTTT.

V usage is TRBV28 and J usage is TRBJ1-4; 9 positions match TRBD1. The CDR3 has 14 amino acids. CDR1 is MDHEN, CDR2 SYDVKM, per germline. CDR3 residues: CGTKGGTGYGKLFF. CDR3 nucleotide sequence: TGTGGCACGAAAGGAGGGACAGGGTACGGAAAACTGTTTTTT.

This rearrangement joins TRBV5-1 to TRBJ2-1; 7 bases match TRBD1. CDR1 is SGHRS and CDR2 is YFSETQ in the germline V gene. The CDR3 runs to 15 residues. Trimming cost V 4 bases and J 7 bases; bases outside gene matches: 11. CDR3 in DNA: TGCGCCAGCAGCCGGACCGGGACAGACGAAAATGAGCAGTTCTTC. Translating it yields CASSRTGTDENEQFF.

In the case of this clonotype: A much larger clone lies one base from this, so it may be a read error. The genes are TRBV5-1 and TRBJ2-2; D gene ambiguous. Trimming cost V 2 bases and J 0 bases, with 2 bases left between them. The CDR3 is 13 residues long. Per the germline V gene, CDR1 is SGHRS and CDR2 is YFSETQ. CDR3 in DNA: TGCGCCAGCAGCTTCCCGAACACCGGGGAGCTGTTTTTT. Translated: CASSFPNTGELFF.

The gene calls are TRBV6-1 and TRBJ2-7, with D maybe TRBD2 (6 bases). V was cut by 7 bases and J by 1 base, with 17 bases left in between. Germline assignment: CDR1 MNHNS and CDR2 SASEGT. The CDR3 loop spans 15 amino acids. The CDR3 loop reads CASNMGLDPSYEQYF. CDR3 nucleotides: TGTGCCAGCAATATGGGACTGGATCCATCCTACGAGCAGTACTTC.

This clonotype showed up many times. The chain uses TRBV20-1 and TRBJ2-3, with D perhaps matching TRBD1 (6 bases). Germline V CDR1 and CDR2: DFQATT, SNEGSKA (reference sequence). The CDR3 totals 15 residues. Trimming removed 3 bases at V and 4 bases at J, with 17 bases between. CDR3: CSARRGTIHADTQYF. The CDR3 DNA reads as TGCAGTGCTAGGAGAGGGACAATCCACGCAGATACGCAGTATTTT.

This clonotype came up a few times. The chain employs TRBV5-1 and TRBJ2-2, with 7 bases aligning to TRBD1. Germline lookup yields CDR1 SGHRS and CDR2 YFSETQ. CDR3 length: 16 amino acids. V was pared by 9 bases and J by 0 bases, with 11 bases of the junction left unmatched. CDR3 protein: CATSRWTGPNTGELFF. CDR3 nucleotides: TGCGCCACCTCCAGGTGGACAGGTCCGAACACCGGGGAGCTGTTTTTT.

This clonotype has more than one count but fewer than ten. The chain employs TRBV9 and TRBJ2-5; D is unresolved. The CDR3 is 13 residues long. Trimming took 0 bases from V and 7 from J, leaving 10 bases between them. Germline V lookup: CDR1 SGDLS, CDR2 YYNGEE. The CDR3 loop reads CASSVEPQRTQYF. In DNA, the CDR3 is TGTGCCAGCAGCGTAGAACCCCAAAGGACCCAGTACTTC.

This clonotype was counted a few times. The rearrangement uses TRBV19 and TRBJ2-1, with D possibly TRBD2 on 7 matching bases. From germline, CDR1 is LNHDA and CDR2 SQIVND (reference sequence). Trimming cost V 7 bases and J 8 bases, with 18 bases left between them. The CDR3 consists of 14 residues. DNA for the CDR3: TGTGCCAGTATAGGGGGAGGGCTCGCCCATGAGCAGTTCTTC. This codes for CASIGGGLAHEQFF.

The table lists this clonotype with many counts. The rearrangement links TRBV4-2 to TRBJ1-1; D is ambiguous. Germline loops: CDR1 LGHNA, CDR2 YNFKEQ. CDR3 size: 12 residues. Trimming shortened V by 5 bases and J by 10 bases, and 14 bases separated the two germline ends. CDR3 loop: CASSVTGYGAFF. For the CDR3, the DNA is TGTGCCAGCAGCGTCACGGGGTATGGAGCTTTCTTT.

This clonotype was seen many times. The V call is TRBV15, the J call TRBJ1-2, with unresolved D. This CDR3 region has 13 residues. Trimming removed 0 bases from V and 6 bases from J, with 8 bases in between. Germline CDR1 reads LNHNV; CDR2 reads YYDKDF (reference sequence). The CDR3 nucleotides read TGTGCCACCAGCAGAGAGGGAAATGATGGCTACACCTTC. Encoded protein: CATSREGNDGYTF.

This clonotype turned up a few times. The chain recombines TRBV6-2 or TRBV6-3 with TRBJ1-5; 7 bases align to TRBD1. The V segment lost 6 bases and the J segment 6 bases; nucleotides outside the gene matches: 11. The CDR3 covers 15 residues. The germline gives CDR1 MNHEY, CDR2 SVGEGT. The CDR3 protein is CASSALTGLGQPQHF. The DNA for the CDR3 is TGTGCCAGCAGCGCATTGACAGGGCTGGGTCAGCCCCAGCATTTT.

CDR3 sequence: CASSQDIGRDQPQHF. The CDR3, as DNA: TGCGCCAGCAGCCAAGATATCGGCAGGGATCAGCCCCAGCATTTT. This chain connects TRBV4-3 to TRBJ1-5; D may be TRBD1 (5 bases). The CDR3 spans 15 residues. The germline CDR1 and CDR2 sequences are LGHNA and YSLEER. V was shortened by 0 bases and J by 5 bases, with 11 bases between the two germline ends.